This T cell receptor (beta chain) appears in the sequencing data of a study of cytomegalovirus exposure and HLA in healthy donors. Study-wide findings and caveats: Researchers left out some V segments, among them TRBV6-2 and TRBV6-3, as indistinguishable.

Details on this clone: Its antigen is unknown.

PCR amplification relied on 60 Vbeta primers (plus 13 Jbeta primers). Measured with immunoSEQ multiplex PCR; TCRdb has only the in-frame clones, and not every one. This sample has some 200,000 clones; approximately 84% occur once, and the top ten carry about 3.8%. CDR1 is ENHRY and CDR2 is SYGVKD in the germline V gene. This CDR3 contains 15 residues. Trimming at V came to 6 bases and at J to 4 bases, leaving 4 bases not matched to a gene. This clonotype originated in a man between 50 and 59 years old in good health and CMV-seronegative. Sequenced input: PBMCs. The rearrangement links TRBV10-3 to TRBJ2-1; 12 bases are shared with TRBD2. This CDR3 is CAISETSGGYNEQFF. In DNA form, the CDR3 reads TGTGCCATCAGCGAGACTAGCGGGGGTTACAATGAGCAGTTCTTC.